Below are 26 T cell receptor beta chains sequenced from a single sample in a study of T-cell reconstitution after alpha-beta-depleted transplantation in children. Molecular barcoding with unique molecular identifiers was used for the TCRbeta library. From the PCR reads, TCRdb called clonotypes with MiXCR, one entry per CDR3 protein. The repertoire holds around 680,000 distinct CDR3 sequences, roughly 17% seen once, with 1.1% in the top ten. Material: PBMCs from the stem cell graft donor, obtained from the stem cell graft. The receptors derive from a human donor who donated a stem cell graft to a child with acute myeloid leukemia.

V gene TRBV5-1 combines with J gene TRBJ2-3; 12 bases align to TRBD2. Unmatched junction bases numbered 8, after V lost 0 bases and J lost 3 bases. This CDR3 is built from 18 residues. Germline V gene lookup returns CDR1 SGHRS and CDR2 YFSETQ. Here the CDR3 DNA reads TGCGCCAGCAGCTTGGCCCCGACTAGCGGGGGTCGTACAGATACGCAGTATTTT. It translates to CASSLAPTSGGRTDTQYF.

This clonotype has at least ten counts. This chain joins TRBV20-1 and TRBJ2-3; 8 positions match TRBD2. Germline V gene data show CDR1 as DFQATT and CDR2 as SNEGSKA (reference sequence). Germline trimming cut 6 bases from V and 4 bases from J; bases unmatched to any gene: 12. This CDR3 spans 15 amino acids. CDR3 amino acids: CSALLLAGLSDTQYF. Written as DNA, the CDR3 is TGCAGTGCCTTACTGCTAGCGGGCCTCTCAGATACGCAGTATTTT.

In its sample, this clonotype was seen many times. V is TRBV12-3 or TRBV12-4 and J is TRBJ1-1; no reliable D call. This CDR3 region has 12 residues. Deletions cut 6 bases from V and 4 bases from J, with 9 bases between. CDR3 sequence (DNA): TGTGCCAGCAGGGAAATAACCACTGAAGCTTTCTTT. It translates to CASREITTEAFF.

The chain's CDR3 is CSAGQGLNTGELFF. The CDR3 bases are TGCAGCGCTGGACAGGGCCTGAACACCGGGGAGCTGTTTTTT. V is TRBV29-1 and J is TRBJ2-2; TRBD1 aligns across 8 bases. Germline lookup yields CDR1 SQVTM and CDR2 ANQGSEA. J lost 1 base, V lost 7 bases, and 5 bases had no gene match. The CDR3 length is 14 residues.

This clonotype came up many times. This chain joins TRBV20-1 and TRBJ1-2, with 10 bases identical to TRBD1. CDR1 and CDR2 (germline): DFQATT, SNEGSKA (reference sequence). The CDR3 consists of 16 residues. Trimming took 2 bases from V and 7 from J; bases not matched to a gene: 13. DNA for the CDR3: TGCAGTGCTAGAAAACCCGGGGACAGGGGTGTCCCTGGCTACACCTTC. Its translation: CSARKPGDRGVPGYTF.

The table lists this clonotype with many counts. The chain recombines TRBV7-2 with TRBJ2-7, with 7 bases matching TRBD1. The germline gives CDR1 SGHTA, CDR2 FQGNSA. This CDR3 region has 14 residues. The J segment lost 1 base and the V segment lost 2 bases, leaving 2 bases of the junction unmatched. CDR3 in DNA: TGTGCCAGCAGCTTACCGGGACAGTCCTACGAGCAGTACGTC. Translating it yields CASSLPGQSYEQYV.

This clonotype occurred many times. The chain recombines TRBV6-1 with TRBJ1-6; 9 positions match TRBD1. Losses at the gene ends were 6 bases for V and 7 bases for J; bases not matched to a gene: 4. CDR1 is MNHNS, CDR2 SASEGT, per germline. The CDR3 has 14 residues. The chain's CDR3 is CASSWGQGNSPLHF. The CDR3 DNA is TGTGCCAGCAGCTGGGGACAGGGCAATTCACCCCTCCACTTT.

There are many counts of this clonotype. The rearrangement links TRBV20-1 to TRBJ2-2; the D is unclear. Germline V gives CDR1 DFQATT, CDR2 SNEGSKA (reference sequence). Trimming stripped 3 bases from V and 4 bases from J, with 12 bases between. The CDR3 loop spans 14 amino acids. DNA for the CDR3: TGCAGTGCTAGTCTCCCGGATCCCACCGGGGAGCTGTTTTTT. Protein sequence: CSASLPDPTGELFF.

Here the CDR3 DNA reads TGTGCCAGCACTCGTCTGCCGGGTCCGGGTGGGACCCAGTACTTC. It yields the protein CASTRLPGPGGTQYF. This chain uses TRBV7-6 with TRBJ2-5; D is unresolved. The CDR3 runs to 15 residues. CDR1 is SGHVS, CDR2 FNYEAQ, per germline. V lost 7 bases and J 7 bases, leaving 22 bases between the germline ends.

The rearrangement joins TRBV4-3 to TRBJ1-2; D not resolved. Germline loops: CDR1 LGHNA, CDR2 YSLEER. CDR3 length equals 13 residues. Trimming took off 0 bases at V and 5 bases at J, with 7 bases between the two ends. The CDR3 is CASSQEQQYGYTF. For the CDR3, the DNA is TGCGCCAGCAGCCAAGAACAACAATATGGCTACACCTTC.

CDR3 protein: CASSLVRVGSEAFF. The DNA of the CDR3 is TGCGCCAGCAGCTTGGTCAGGGTGGGAAGTGAAGCTTTCTTT. The rearrangement uses TRBV5-1 and TRBJ1-1, with D possibly being TRBD1 (5 bases). Trimming cost V 0 bases and J 7 bases, with 13 bases left between them. CDR3 length: 14 residues. Germline-derived CDR1 and CDR2 are SGHRS and YFSETQ.

The V gene is TRBV6-2 or TRBV6-3, the J gene TRBJ2-1; D unresolved. The CDR3 runs to 14 residues. Trimming shortened V by 2 bases and J by 7 bases, and 12 bases separated the two germline ends. Germline CDR1 and CDR2: MNHEY and SVGEGT. The CDR3, as DNA: TGTGCCAGCAGTTACAAACACCCTCGGAATGAGCAGTTCTTC. It specifies CASSYKHPRNEQFF.

In this sample, this clonotype turned up many times. This chain links TRBV20-1 with TRBJ1-6; 8 nucleotides align to TRBD1. The CDR3 has 18 residues. The germline gives CDR1 DFQATT, CDR2 SNEGSKA (reference sequence). V shed 6 bases, J shed 7 bases, and the junction held 20 bases outside the gene matches. For the CDR3, the DNA is TGCAGTGCCGATTCCGGGACAGGTTTTACCCTGGGAAATTCACCCCTCCACTTT. It specifies CSADSGTGFTLGNSPLHF.

The gene calls are TRBV5-1 and TRBJ1-1; D is unresolved. Between the trimmed V and J ends, which lost 4 bases and 1 base, there was a span of 11 bases. The length of the CDR3 is 14 residues. Germline V gives CDR1 SGHRS, CDR2 YFSETQ. CDR3 DNA: TGCGCCAGCAGCCCACAGACTGGGAACACTGAAGCTTTCTTT. Translation gives CASSPQTGNTEAFF.

This clonotype came up many times. The chain uses TRBV7-2 and TRBJ2-6; possibly TRBD1 for D (5 bases). Germline CDR1 SGHTA, CDR2 FQGNSA. The CDR3 contains 16 residues. The ends were cut back, 2 bases at V and 0 bases at J, with 8 bases in the middle. CDR3 protein: CASSLSRASGANVLTF. The CDR3 region has the DNA TGTGCCAGCAGCTTAAGCAGGGCCTCTGGGGCCAACGTCCTGACTTTC. The whole variable domain, filled in from reference TRBV7-2 and TRBJ2-6, reads GAGVSQSPSNKVTEKGKDVELRCDPISGHTALYWYRQSLGQGLEFLIYFQGNSAPDKSGLPSDRFSAERTGGSVSTLTIQRTQQEDSAVYLCASSLSRASGANVLTFGAGSRLTVL.

This chain links TRBV28 with TRBJ2-3; TRBD2 aligns across 8 bases. This CDR3 spans 16 amino acids. Germline values: CDR1 MDHEN, CDR2 SYDVKM. J gave up 2 bases and V 4 bases, and 8 bases lay outside the gene matches. CDR3 protein: CASSSPGGWDTDTQYF. CDR3 bases: TGTGCCAGCAGTTCTCCGGGGGGGTGGGACACAGATACGCAGTATTTT.

The sample holds many counts of this clonotype. This rearrangement joins TRBV5-6 to TRBJ1-1; TRBD1 is a possible D gene (6 bases). The length of the CDR3 is 13 residues. V lost 5 bases, J lost 3 bases, and 11 bases lay in between. Germline V lookup: CDR1 SGHDT, CDR2 YYEEEE. The CDR3 DNA sequence: TGTGCCAGCAGGGCACAGGGTTACACTGAAGCTTTCTTT. Translated, it gives CASRAQGYTEAFF.

Ten or more counts support this clonotype. The J gene is TRBJ1-2, the V gene TRBV7-2, with D possibly TRBD1 on 5 matching bases. The V end was cut by 1 base, the J end by 6 bases, with 9 bases between. The germline gives CDR1 SGHTA, CDR2 FQGNSA. This CDR3 has 13 residues. CDR3 sequence (DNA): TGTGCCAGCAGCTTAGGGGGCATAGATGGCTACACCTTC. As protein: CASSLGGIDGYTF. The variable domain in full, completed from reference TRBV7-2 and TRBJ1-2, reads GAGVSQSPSNKVTEKGKDVELRCDPISGHTALYWYRQSLGQGLEFLIYFQGNSAPDKSGLPSDRFSAERTGGSVSTLTIQRTQQEDSAVYLCASSLGGIDGYTFGSGTRLTVV.

This clonotype was seen at least ten times. This chain connects TRBV20-1 to TRBJ1-4; D remains unclear. Looked up from germline, CDR1 is DFQATT and CDR2 is SNEGSKA (reference sequence). Trimming removed 6 bases at V and 0 bases at J, with 14 bases between. CDR3 length equals 15 residues. Written as DNA, the CDR3 is TGCAGTGCCTCGGGGAACCTGGCAACTAATGAAAAACTGTTTTTT. This translates into CSASGNLATNEKLFF.

In this sample, this clonotype turned up a few times. The CDR3 reads CSAIPGATSTDTQYF. DNA of the CDR3: TGCAGTGCTATACCGGGAGCAACTAGCACAGATACGCAGTATTTT. The V gene is TRBV20-1, the J gene TRBJ2-3; D may be TRBD2 (6 bases). Trimming cost V 4 bases and J 0 bases, with 14 bases left between them. The CDR3 has 15 residues. From germline, CDR1 is DFQATT and CDR2 SNEGSKA (reference sequence).

J is TRBJ1-5 and V is TRBV21-1; the table names TRBD1, a call not compared with the DNA. TRBV21-1 is tagged as a pseudogene. The CDR3 consists of 18 residues. Here the CDR3 DNA reads TGTGCCAGCAGCAAATTAAAATATTACCCCCAGAAAGCTCAGCCCCAGCATTTT. This encodes CASSKLKYYPQKAQPQHF.

The genes are TRBV7-9 and TRBJ2-3, with TRBD1 identical over 8 bases. The CDR3 sequence is 14 residues long. CDR1 and CDR2 (germline): SEHNR, FQNEAQ (reference sequence). Trimming at V came to 4 bases and at J to 6 bases, leaving 6 bases not matched to a gene. The CDR3 reads CASSSTDREDTQYF. CDR3 coding DNA: TGTGCCAGCAGCTCGACGGACAGGGAGGATACGCAGTATTTT.

This clonotype was counted many times. The chain has TRBV15 and TRBJ2-3; 9 bases align to TRBD2. The CDR3 is made up of 16 amino acids. Germline CDR1 is LNHNV and CDR2 is YYDKDF (reference sequence). Trimming cost V 3 bases and J 6 bases; bases outside gene matches: 10. The CDR3 DNA is TGTGCCACCAGCAGGAGAGCGGGGGGCGCCCTTGATACGCAGTATTTT. Translated: CATSRRAGGALDTQYF. The entire variable domain, with the rest obtained from reference TRBV15 and TRBJ2-3, is as follows: DAMVIQNPRYQVTQFGKPVTLSCSQTLNHNVMYWYQQKSSQAPKLLFHYYDKDFNNEADTPDNFQSRRPNTSFCFLDIRSPGLGDTAMYLCATSRRAGGALDTQYFGPGTRLTVL.

The chain recombines TRBV30 with TRBJ1-2; D ambiguous. The V end was cut by 2 bases, the J end by 8 bases, with 15 bases between. Germline values: CDR1 GTSNPN, CDR2 SVGIG (reference sequence). The CDR3 contains 13 residues. In nucleotides, the CDR3 is TGTGCCTGGAGTATAGGAAGAGCAAAAGGCTACACCTTC. Translating gives CAWSIGRAKGYTF.

This clonotype has at least ten counts. The chain links TRBV20-1 to TRBJ2-1; D possibly corresponds to TRBD2 (5 bases). Germline V gene lookup returns CDR1 DFQATT and CDR2 SNEGSKA (reference sequence). The CDR3 contains 13 residues. The germline V and J ends were trimmed by 6 bases and 7 bases, with 16 bases remaining between them. CDR3 loop: CSAPAVTGNEQFF. The CDR3 coding sequence is TGCAGTGCCCCCGCGGTAACGGGGAATGAGCAGTTCTTC.

This clonotype has at least ten counts. The CDR3 sequence: CASSDSRGATGVAPYNEQFF. The DNA of the CDR3 is TGTGCCAGCAGTGACTCGCGGGGAGCCACAGGGGTCGCCCCCTACAATGAGCAGTTCTTC. The chain is built from TRBV6-4 and TRBJ2-1; the D gene is possibly TRBD1 (7 bases). Trimming removed 0 bases at V and 2 bases at J, with 23 bases between. There are 20 residues in the CDR3. Germline V gene sequence: CDR1 MRHNA, CDR2 SNTAGT.